This T cell receptor (beta chain) originates from a study of vaccination and CD4 T cells after COVID-19. Sequence data for DNA of cultured CD4+ T cells were generated by the Oncomine TCR Beta short-read assay. Via MiXCR, TCRdb re-called the PCR reads, giving one row per CDR3 protein. This table has approximately 17,000 distinct CDR3 sequences, more than 50% appearing once. This CDR3 is built from 18 residues. The germline gives CDR1 SGHAT, CDR2 FQDESV (reference sequence). J gave up 4 bases and V 5 bases, and 11 bases lay outside the gene matches. This clonotype appeared a few times. Its antigen is currently unknown. Stated treatment: approximately nine-day PBMC culture with coronavirus spike peptide pools or control peptides (ViraFEST assay).

The sample in question was CD4+ T cells from blood, cultured in vitro, obtained before SARS-CoV-2 vaccination. The receptor's source is a human donor who had recovered from COVID-19. V usage is TRBV11-1 and J usage is TRBJ2-1, with TRBD2 matching 13 bases. CDR3 sequence (DNA): TGTGCCAGCAGCCACCCCCGGACTAGCGGGAGCACGTACAATGAGCAGTTCTTC. Its translation: CASSHPRTSGSTYNEQFF.